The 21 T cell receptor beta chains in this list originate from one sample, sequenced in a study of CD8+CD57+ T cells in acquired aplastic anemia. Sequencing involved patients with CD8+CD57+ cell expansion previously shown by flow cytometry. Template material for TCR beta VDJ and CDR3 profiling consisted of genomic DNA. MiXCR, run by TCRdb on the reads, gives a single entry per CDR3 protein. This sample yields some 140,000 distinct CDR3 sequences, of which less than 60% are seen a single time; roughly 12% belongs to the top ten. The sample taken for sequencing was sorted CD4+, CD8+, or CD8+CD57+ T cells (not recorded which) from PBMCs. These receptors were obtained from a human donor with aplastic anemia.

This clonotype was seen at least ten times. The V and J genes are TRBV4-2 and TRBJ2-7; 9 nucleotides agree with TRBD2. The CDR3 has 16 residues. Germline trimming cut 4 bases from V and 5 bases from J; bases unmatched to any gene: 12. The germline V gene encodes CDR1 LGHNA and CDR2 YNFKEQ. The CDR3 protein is CASSPRASGGRDEQYF. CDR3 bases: TGTGCCAGCAGCCCCCGGGCCAGCGGGGGGCGGGACGAGCAGTACTTC.

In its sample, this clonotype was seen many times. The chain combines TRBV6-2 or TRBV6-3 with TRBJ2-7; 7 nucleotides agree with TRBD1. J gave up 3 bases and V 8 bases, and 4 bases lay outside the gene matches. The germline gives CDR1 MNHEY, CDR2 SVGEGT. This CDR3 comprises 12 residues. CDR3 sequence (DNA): TGTGCCAGCTCGACAGGGTTCTACGAGCAGTACTTC. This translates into CASSTGFYEQYF.

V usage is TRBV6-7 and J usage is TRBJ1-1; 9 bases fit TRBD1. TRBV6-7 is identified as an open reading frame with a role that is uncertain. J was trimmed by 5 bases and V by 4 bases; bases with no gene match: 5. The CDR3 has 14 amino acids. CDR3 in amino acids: CASSWGQGKTEAFF. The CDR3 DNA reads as TGTGCCAGCAGTTGGGGACAGGGCAAAACTGAAGCTTTCTTT.

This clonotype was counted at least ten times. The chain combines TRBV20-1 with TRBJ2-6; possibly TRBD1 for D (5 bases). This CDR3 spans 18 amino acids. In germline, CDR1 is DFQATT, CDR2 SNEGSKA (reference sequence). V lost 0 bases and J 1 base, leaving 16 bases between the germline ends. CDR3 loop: CSARDLVQGRSGANVLTF. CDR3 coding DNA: TGCAGTGCTAGAGACTTGGTGCAGGGTAGGTCTGGGGCCAACGTCCTGACTTTC.

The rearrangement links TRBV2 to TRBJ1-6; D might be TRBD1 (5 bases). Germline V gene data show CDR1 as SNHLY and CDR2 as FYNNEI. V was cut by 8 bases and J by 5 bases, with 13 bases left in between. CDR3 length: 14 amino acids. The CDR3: CASRKQVDNSPLHF. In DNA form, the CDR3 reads TGTGCCAGCCGAAAACAGGTTGATAATTCACCCCTCCACTTT.

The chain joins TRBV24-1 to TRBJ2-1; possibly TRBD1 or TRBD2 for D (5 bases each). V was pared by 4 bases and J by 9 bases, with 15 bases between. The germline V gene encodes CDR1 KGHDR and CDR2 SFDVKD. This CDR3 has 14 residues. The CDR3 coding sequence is TGTGCCACCAGTGAGGGACGGGAAACTAGTGAGCAGTTCTTC. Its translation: CATSEGRETSEQFF.

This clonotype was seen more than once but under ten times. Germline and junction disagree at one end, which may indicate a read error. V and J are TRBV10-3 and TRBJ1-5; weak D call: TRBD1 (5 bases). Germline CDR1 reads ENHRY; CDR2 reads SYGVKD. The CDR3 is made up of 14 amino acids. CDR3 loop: CASSERQSYQPQHF. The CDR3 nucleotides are TGTGCCAGCAGTGAGAGACAGTCATATCAGCCCCAGCATTTT.

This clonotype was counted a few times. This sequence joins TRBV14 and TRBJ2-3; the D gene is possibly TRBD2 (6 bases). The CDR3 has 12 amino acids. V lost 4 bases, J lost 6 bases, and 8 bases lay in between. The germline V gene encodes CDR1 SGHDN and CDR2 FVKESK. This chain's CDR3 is CASSPRGDTQYF. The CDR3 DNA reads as TGTGCCAGCAGCCCCCGGGGGGATACGCAGTATTTT.

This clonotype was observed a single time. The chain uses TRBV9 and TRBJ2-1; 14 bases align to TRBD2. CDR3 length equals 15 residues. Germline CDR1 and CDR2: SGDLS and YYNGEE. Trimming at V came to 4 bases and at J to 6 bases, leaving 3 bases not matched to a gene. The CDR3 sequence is CASSTGTSGGNEQFF. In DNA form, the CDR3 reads TGTGCCAGCAGCACAGGGACTAGCGGGGGCAATGAGCAGTTCTTC. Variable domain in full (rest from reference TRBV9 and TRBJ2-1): DSGVTQTPKHLITATGQRVTLRCSPRSGDLSVYWYQQSLDQGLQFLIQYYNGEERAKGNILERFSAQQFPDLHSELNLSSLELGDSALYFCASSTGTSGGNEQFFGPGTRLTVL.

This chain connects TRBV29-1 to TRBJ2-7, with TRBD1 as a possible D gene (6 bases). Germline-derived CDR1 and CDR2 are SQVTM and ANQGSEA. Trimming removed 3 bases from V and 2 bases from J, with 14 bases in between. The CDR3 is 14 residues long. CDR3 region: CSVEVGQGTYEQYF. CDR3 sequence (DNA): TGCAGCGTTGAGGTGGGGCAGGGGACCTACGAGCAGTACTTC.

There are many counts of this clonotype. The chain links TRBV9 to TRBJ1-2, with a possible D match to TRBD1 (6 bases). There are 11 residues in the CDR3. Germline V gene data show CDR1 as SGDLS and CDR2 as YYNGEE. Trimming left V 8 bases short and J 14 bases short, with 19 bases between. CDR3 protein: CASLIRGALTF. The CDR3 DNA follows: TGTGCCAGTCTTATCAGGGGAGCCCTGACCTTC.

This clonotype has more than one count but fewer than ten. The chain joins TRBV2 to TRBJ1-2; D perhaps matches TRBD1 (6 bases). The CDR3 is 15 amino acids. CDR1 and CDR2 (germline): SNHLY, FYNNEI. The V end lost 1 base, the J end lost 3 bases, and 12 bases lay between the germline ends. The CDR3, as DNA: TGTGCCAGCAGTGAAGGGGGGGGCGCTCACTATGGCTACACCTTC. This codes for CASSEGGGAHYGYTF.

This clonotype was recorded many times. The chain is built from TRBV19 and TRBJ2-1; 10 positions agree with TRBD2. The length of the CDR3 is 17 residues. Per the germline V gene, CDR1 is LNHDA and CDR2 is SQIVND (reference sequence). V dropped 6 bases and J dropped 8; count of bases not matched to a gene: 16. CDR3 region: CASSLSPTSGVSDEQFF. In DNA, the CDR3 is TGTGCCAGTAGCCTTTCGCCCACTAGCGGGGTGAGCGATGAGCAGTTCTTC. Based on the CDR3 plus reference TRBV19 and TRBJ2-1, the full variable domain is DGGITQSPKYLFRKEGQNVTLSCEQNLNHDAMYWYRQDPGQGLRLIYYSQIVNDFQKGDIAEGYSVSREKKESFPLTVTSAQKNPTAFYLCASSLSPTSGVSDEQFFGPGTRLTVL.

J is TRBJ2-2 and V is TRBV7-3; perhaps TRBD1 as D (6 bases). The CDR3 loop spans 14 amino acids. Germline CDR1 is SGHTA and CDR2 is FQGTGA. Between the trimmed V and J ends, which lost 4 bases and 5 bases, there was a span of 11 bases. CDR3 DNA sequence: TGTGCCAGCAGCTATTACCAGGGGACCGGGGAGCTGTTTTTT. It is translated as CASSYYQGTGELFF.

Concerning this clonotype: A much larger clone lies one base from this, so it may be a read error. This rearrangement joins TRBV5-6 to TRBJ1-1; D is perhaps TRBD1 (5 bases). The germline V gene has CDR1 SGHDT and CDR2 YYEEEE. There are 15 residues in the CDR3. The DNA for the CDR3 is TGTGCCAGCAGCTTGAGGGCCGGGGGGAACACTGAAGCTTGCTTT. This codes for CASSLRAGGNTEACF.

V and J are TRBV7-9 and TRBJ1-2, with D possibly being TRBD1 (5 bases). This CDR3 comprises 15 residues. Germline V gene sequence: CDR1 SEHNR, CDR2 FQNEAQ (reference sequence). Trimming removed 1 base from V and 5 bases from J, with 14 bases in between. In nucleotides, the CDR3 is TGTGCCAGCAGCTTAGAGAACAGGCCCCTTTATGGCTACACCTTC. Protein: CASSLENRPLYGYTF. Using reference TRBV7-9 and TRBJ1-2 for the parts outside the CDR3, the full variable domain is DTGVSQNPRHKITKRGQNVTFRCDPISEHNRLYWYRQTLGQGPEFLTYFQNEAQLEKSRLLSDRFSAERPKGSFSTLEIQRTEQGDSAMYLCASSLENRPLYGYTFGSGTRLTVV.

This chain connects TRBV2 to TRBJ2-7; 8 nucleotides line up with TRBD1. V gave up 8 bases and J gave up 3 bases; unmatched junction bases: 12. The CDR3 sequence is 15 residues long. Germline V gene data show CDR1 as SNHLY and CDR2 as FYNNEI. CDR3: CASFTKAGGGYEQYF. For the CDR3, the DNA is TGTGCCAGCTTTACCAAGGCAGGGGGCGGCTACGAGCAGTACTTC.

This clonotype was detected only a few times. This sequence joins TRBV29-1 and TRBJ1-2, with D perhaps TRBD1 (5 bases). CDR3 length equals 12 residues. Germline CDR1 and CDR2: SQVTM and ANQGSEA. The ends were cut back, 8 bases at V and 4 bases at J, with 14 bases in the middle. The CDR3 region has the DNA TGCAGCATAAGCAGGGATTCCTATGGCTACACCTTC. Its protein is CSISRDSYGYTF.

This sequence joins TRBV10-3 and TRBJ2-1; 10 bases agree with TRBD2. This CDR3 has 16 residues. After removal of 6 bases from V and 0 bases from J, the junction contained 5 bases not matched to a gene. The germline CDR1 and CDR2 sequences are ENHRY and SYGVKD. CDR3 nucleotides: TGTGCCATCAGCCTAGCGGGGGCTAGCTCCTACAATGAGCAGTTCTTC. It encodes CAISLAGASSYNEQFF.

The CDR3 nucleotides read TGTGCCAGCAGCTTAGTCCTTGGACCCCTCCACTTT. Protein: CASSLVLGPLHF. The chain carries TRBV7-9 and TRBJ1-6; D gene unclear. Germline-derived CDR1 and CDR2 are SEHNR and FQNEAQ (reference sequence). V lost 1 base, J lost 12 bases, and 7 bases lay in between. The CDR3 covers 12 residues. Full variable domain (outside the CDR3, taken from reference TRBV7-9 and TRBJ1-6): DTGVSQNPRHKITKRGQNVTFRCDPISEHNRLYWYRQTLGQGPEFLTYFQNEAQLEKSRLLSDRFSAERPKGSFSTLEIQRTEQGDSAMYLCASSLVLGPLHFGNGTRLTVT.

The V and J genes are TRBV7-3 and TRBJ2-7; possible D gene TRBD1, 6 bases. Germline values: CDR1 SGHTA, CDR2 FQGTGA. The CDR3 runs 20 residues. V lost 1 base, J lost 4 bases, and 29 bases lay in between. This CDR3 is CASSLRGMGHPSRGAYEQYF. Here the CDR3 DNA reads TGTGCCAGCAGCTTAAGGGGAATGGGACACCCCTCCCGAGGCGCTTACGAGCAGTACTTC.